The clone carrying this T cell receptor beta chain was observed at least ten times. What it binds is not known. Trimming shortened V by 5 bases and J by 3 bases, and 16 bases separated the two germline ends. CDR1 and CDR2 from the germline V gene are DFQATT and SNEGSKA (reference sequence). This CDR3 spans 15 amino acids. This record belongs to a study of spatial heterogeneity in lung cancer. Overall study: Alpha-chain sequences were consistently detected in smaller numbers than beta-chain sequences.

This sample's time point: sample taken at primary tumor resection. Every TCR cDNA molecule carried a tag that served as a unique molecular identifier. From the 5' RACE reads, TCRdb called clonotypes with MiXCR, one entry per CDR3 protein. This table holds 18,000 or so distinct CDR3 sequences, 5.5% to 6.5% found once. General study points: The study found that expanded intratumoral alpha and beta TCR counts tracked tumor mutation counts.

The sample here was lung tumor tissue, taken at surgery. The sequence was collected from a female donor with early-stage non-small cell lung cancer. The chain joins TRBV20-1 to TRBJ2-2, with D possibly being TRBD2 (6 bases). CDR3 DNA: TGCAGTGCTCAATCGGCAGGGAGGTACACCGGGGAGCTGTTTTTT. Amino acids: CSAQSAGRYTGELFF.